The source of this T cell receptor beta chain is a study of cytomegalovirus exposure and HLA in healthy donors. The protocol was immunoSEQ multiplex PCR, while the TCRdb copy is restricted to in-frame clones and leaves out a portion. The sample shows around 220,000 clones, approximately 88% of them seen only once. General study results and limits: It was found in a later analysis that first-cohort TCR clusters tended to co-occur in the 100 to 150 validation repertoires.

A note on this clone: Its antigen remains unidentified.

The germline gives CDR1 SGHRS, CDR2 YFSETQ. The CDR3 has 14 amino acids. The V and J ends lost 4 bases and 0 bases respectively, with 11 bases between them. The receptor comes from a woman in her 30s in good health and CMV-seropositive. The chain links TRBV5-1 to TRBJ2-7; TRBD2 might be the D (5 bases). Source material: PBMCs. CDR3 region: CASSPNDYSYEQYF. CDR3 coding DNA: TGCGCCAGCAGCCCAAATGACTACTCCTACGAGCAGTACTTC.